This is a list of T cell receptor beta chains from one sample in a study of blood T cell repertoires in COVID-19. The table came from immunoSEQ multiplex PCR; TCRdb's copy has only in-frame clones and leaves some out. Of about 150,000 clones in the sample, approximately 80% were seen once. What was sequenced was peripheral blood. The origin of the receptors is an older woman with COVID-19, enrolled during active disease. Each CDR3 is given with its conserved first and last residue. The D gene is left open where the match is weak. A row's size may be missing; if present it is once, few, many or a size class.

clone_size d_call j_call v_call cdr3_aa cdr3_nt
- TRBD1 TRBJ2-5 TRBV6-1 CASSEGWQGVRKTQYF TGTGCCAGCAGTGAAGGGTGGCAGGGGGTCAGAAAGACCCAGTACTTC
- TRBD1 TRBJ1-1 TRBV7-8 CASSLPGQKAFF TGTGCCAGCAGCTTACCGGGACAGAAAGCTTTCTTT
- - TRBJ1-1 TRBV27 CASRGAGVDTEAFF TGTGCCAGCAGGGGGGCGGGGGTCGACACTGAAGCTTTCTTT
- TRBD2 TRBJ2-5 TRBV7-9 CASSPQSGIGVETQYF TGTGCCAGCAGCCCGCAAAGCGGGATAGGGGTAGAGACCCAGTACTTC
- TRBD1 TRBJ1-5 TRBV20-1 CSASSPGTDNQPQHF TGCAGTGCTAGTAGTCCCGGGACAGATAATCAGCCCCAGCATTTT
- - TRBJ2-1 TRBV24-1 CATSERSGAWNEQFF TGTGCCACCAGTGAACGGTCTGGGGCTTGGAATGAGCAGTTCTTC
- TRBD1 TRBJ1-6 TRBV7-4 CASSSGTGGDYNSPLHF TGTGCCAGCAGCTCAGGGACAGGGGGCGATTATAATTCACCCCTCCACTTT
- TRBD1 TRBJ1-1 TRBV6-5 CATRRTGDTEAFF TGTGCCACCCGGAGGACAGGGGACACTGAAGCTTTCTTT
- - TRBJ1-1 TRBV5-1 CASSLDARGGRTEAFF TGCGCCAGCAGCTTGGACGCCCGGGGAGGGAGGACTGAAGCTTTCTTT
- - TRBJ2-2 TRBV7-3 CASSLGLRFTGELFF TGTGCCAGCAGCTTGGGCCTACGTTTCACCGGGGAGCTGTTTTTT
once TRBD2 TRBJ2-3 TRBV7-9 CASSPGVAGTQYF TGTGCCAGCAGCCCCGGGGTAGCGGGGACGCAGTATTTT
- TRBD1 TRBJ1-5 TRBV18 CASSPSGQVGQPQHF TGTGCCAGCTCTCCCTCGGGACAGGTGGGGCAGCCCCAGCATTTT
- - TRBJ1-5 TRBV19 CASTTGPNQPQHF TGTGCCAGTACCACAGGCCCCAATCAGCCCCAGCATTTT
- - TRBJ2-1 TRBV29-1 CSGGQHYNNEQFF TGCAGCGGCGGACAGCACTATAACAATGAGCAGTTCTTC
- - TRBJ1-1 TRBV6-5 CASSSPGTRVAFF TGTGCCAGCAGCTCCCCGGGGACAAGGGTAGCTTTCTTT
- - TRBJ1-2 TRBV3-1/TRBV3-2 CASSQENIRAGGAYEGYTF TGTGCCAGCAGCCAAGAAAATATTAGGGCAGGTGGGGCCTATGAAGGCTACACCTTC
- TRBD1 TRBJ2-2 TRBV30 CAWSGDRLNTGELFF TGTGCCTGGAGTGGGGACAGGTTGAACACCGGGGAGCTGTTTTTT
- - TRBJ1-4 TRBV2 CASSDPGRKLFF TGTGCCAGCAGTGACCCAGGCAGAAAACTGTTTTTT
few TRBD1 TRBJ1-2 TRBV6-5 CASSSGTGINYSDYTF TGTGCCAGCAGTTCCGGGACAGGGATCAACTATTCAGACTACACCTTC
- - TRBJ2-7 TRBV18 CASSEQGRPPYEQYF TGTGCCAGCTCAGAACAGGGTCGCCCTCCCTACGAGCAGTACTTC
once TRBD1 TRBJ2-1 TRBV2 CASSPQADRGNEQFF TGTGCCAGCAGCCCCCAAGCGGACAGGGGGAATGAGCAGTTCTTC
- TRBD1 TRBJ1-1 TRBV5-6 CASSLPDRGTEAFF TGTGCCAGCAGCCTTCCAGACAGGGGGACTGAAGCTTTCTTT
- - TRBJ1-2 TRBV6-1 CASSDQAGRDYGYTF TGTGCCAGCAGTGACCAGGCAGGGAGGGACTATGGCTACACCTTC
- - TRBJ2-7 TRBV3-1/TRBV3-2 CASSPPDRHEQYF TGTGCCAGCAGTCCGCCCGACAGGCACGAGCAGTACTTC
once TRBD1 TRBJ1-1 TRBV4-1 CASSQGQGSLLNTEAFF TGCGCCAGCAGCCAAGGACAGGGGAGTCTCTTAAACACTGAAGCTTTCTTT
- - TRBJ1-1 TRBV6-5 CASTMNTEAFF TGTGCCAGTACAATGAACACTGAAGCTTTCTTT
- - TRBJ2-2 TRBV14 CASSQVFLANTGELFF TGTGCCAGCAGCCAAGTCTTTTTGGCTAACACCGGGGAGCTGTTTTTT
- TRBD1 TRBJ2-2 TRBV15 CATSPRETGFTGELFF TGTGCCACCAGTCCGCGTGAGACAGGGTTCACCGGGGAGCTGTTTTTT
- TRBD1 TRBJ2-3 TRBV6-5 CASSLGQAVDTQYF TGTGCCAGCAGTTTGGGACAGGCGGTGGATACGCAGTATTTT
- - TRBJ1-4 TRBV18 CASSPQAAGGATNEKLFF TGTGCCAGCTCACCTCAAGCTGCCGGTGGAGCAACTAATGAAAAACTGTTTTTT
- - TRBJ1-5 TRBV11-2 CASSLVGHNQPQHF TGTGCCAGCAGCTTAGTGGGGCATAATCAGCCCCAGCATTTT
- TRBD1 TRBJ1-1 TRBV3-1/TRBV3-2 CAIGDRGREGAFF TGTGCCATAGGGGACAGGGGGCGAGAGGGTGCTTTCTTT